The 24 T cell receptor beta chains below come from one sample, sequenced in a study of T cells in Graves' hyperthyroidism and ophthalmopathy. Researchers took RNA transcripts and amplified the TCR beta CDR3 regions from them. Using the HTBI primer set, a first-round RT-PCR was run on the TCR CDR3. Using its own MiXCR run on the multiplex PCR reads, TCRdb lists one record per CDR3 protein. The sample has hundreds of thousands of distinct CDR3 sequences, roughly 46% seen once. Sequenced: peripheral blood or thyroid tissue (not recorded which). These receptors were taken from an adult man with Graves' disease, either hyperthyroidism or ophthalmopathy (not recorded which).

The CDR3 sequence: CASSIQGPDQPQHF. CDR3 DNA sequence: TGTGCCAGTAGTATACAGGGGCCCGATCAGCCCCAGCATTTT. The chain carries TRBV19 and TRBJ1-5; D is possibly TRBD1 (6 bases). The CDR3 consists of 14 residues. CDR1 is LNHDA and CDR2 is SQIVND in the germline V gene (reference sequence). Trimming pared 2 bases from V and 5 bases from J, leaving 10 bases between.

The CDR3 region has the DNA TGTGCCAGCAGTATGACATACAAGGGTGAAAAACTGTTTTTT. Encoded protein: CASSMTYKGEKLFF. The chain uses TRBV2 and TRBJ1-4; D call uncertain. The CDR3 extends over 14 amino acids. The germline V and J ends were trimmed by 5 bases and 7 bases, with 14 bases remaining between them. Germline V CDR1 and CDR2: SNHLY, FYNNEI.

V and J are TRBV29-1 and TRBJ1-5; maybe TRBD1 (5 bases). Trimming took off 0 bases at V and 13 bases at J, with 16 bases between the two ends. Germline CDR1 is SQVTM and CDR2 is ANQGSEA. The CDR3 has 13 residues. CDR3 DNA: TGCAGCGTTGAAGATGTTAGCCGGGACGAGCAGCATTTT. Amino acid sequence: CSVEDVSRDEQHF.

V gene TRBV5-1 combines with J gene TRBJ1-1, with D maybe TRBD1 (6 bases). Trimming took off 4 bases at V and 3 bases at J, with 13 bases between the two ends. The CDR3 sequence is 14 residues long. Germline CDR1 reads SGHRS; CDR2 reads YFSETQ. The DNA of the CDR3 is TGCGCCAGCAGCGTATACTCAGGGGACACTGAAGCTTTCTTT. Protein: CASSVYSGDTEAFF.

The chain combines TRBV7-9 with TRBJ2-2; D perhaps matches TRBD2 (6 bases). Germline V CDR1 and CDR2: SEHNR, FQNEAQ (reference sequence). The CDR3 runs 16 residues. V lost 5 bases to trimming and J lost 6 bases, with 19 bases between them. The CDR3 region is CASSPPTGLRPGELFF. The CDR3 nucleotides are TGTGCCAGCAGCCCACCGACGGGACTTAGACCCGGGGAGCTGTTTTTT.

This clonotype has more than one count but fewer than ten. This sequence joins TRBV20-1 and TRBJ1-5, with D possibly matching TRBD1 (5 bases). V lost 5 bases and J lost 1, with 15 bases in between. The CDR3 length is 15 residues. The germline CDR1 and CDR2 sequences are DFQATT and SNEGSKA (reference sequence). Here the CDR3 reads CSAVGLGPSNQPQHF. DNA for the CDR3: TGCAGTGCTGTGGGGCTCGGCCCGAGCAATCAGCCCCAGCATTTT.

This clonotype has a count of ten or more. The chain is built from TRBV15 and TRBJ1-5, with a possible D match to TRBD1 (6 bases). The CDR3 is made up of 14 amino acids. Germline assignment: CDR1 LNHNV and CDR2 YYDKDF (reference sequence). V was cut by 1 base and J by 7 bases, with 11 bases left in between. Here the CDR3 reads CATSRGRGAQPQHF. The CDR3 DNA sequence: TGTGCCACCAGCAGAGGCAGGGGCGCACAGCCCCAGCATTTT.

The J gene is TRBJ2-7, the V gene TRBV7-2; a weak D match, TRBD2 (5 bases). This CDR3 is built from 16 residues. Germline CDR1 reads SGHTA; CDR2 reads FQGNSA. V was cut by 7 bases and J by 6 bases, with 25 bases left in between. The CDR3: CASTPRGLRKGSEQYF. DNA for the CDR3: TGTGCCAGCACCCCCCGCGGACTCAGGAAGGGCAGCGAGCAGTACTTC.

This rearrangement joins TRBV29-1 to TRBJ2-7; 10 nucleotides match TRBD1. Looked up from germline, CDR1 is SQVTM and CDR2 is ANQGSEA. The trim removed 6 bases at V and 7 bases at J, leaving 9 bases unmatched. The CDR3 contains 13 residues. CDR3 in amino acids: CSVSGTGAGEQYF. CDR3 DNA sequence: TGCAGCGTCTCCGGGACAGGGGCAGGGGAGCAGTACTTC.

This sequence joins TRBV10-3 and TRBJ2-7; the D gene is possibly TRBD2 (6 bases). The CDR3 has 13 residues. V dropped 11 bases and J dropped 6 bases, with 20 bases sitting between them. Germline assignment: CDR1 ENHRY and CDR2 SYGVKD. CDR3 nucleotides: TGTGCCTCCGCGGGGACCGATCTCAGCGAGCAGTACTTC. Its translation is CASAGTDLSEQYF.

Note on this clonotype: A read error is likely, as this CDR3 ends without the conserved phenylalanine or tryptophan. The chain recombines TRBV29-1 with TRBJ1-1; the D gene is possibly TRBD1 (5 bases). CDR3 size: 14 residues. CDR1 is SQVTM and CDR2 is ANQGSEA in the germline V gene. Trimming stripped 6 bases from V and 0 bases from J, with 14 bases between. CDR3 DNA: TGCAGCGTCCAGAGGGAGGGGATGAACACTGAAGCTTTCCTT. It is translated as CSVQREGMNTEAFL.

This clonotype was counted a few times. The CDR3 DNA reads TGTGCCAGCAGCGTAGGTGCTATGGGAAGGGAGCAGTACTTC. This gives the protein CASSVGAMGREQYF. The V and J genes are TRBV9 and TRBJ2-7; D not resolved. CDR1 is SGDLS and CDR2 is YYNGEE in the germline V gene. V lost 0 bases, J lost 7 bases, and 14 bases lay in between. The CDR3 length is 14 residues.

V and J are TRBV19 and TRBJ1-6; D might be TRBD1 (5 bases). The germline V gene has CDR1 LNHDA and CDR2 SQIVND (reference sequence). V was cut by 4 bases and J by 9 bases, with 13 bases left in between. This CDR3 comprises 14 residues. DNA for the CDR3: TGTGCCAGTAGTAACGGACCTGGGGGTTCACCCCTCCACTTT. This codes for CASSNGPGGSPLHF.

This clonotype was counted between two and nine times. The chain couples TRBV7-9 to TRBJ1-1; D may be TRBD1 (6 bases). The CDR3 consists of 14 residues. Trimming took off 0 bases at V and 6 bases at J, with 11 bases between the two ends. Germline assignment: CDR1 SEHNR and CDR2 FQNEAQ (reference sequence). CDR3 amino acids: CASSLAGGYAEAFF. For the CDR3, the DNA is TGTGCCAGCAGCTTAGCCGGGGGCTACGCTGAAGCTTTCTTT. Full variable domain (remainder filled in from reference TRBV7-9 and TRBJ1-1): DTGVSQNPRHKITKRGQNVTFRCDPISEHNRLYWYRQTLGQGPEFLTYFQNEAQLEKSRLLSDRFSAERPKGSFSTLEIQRTEQGDSAMYLCASSLAGGYAEAFFGQGTRLTVV.

The genes are TRBV7-6 and TRBJ1-5; D unresolved. Germline CDR1 reads SGHVS; CDR2 reads FNYEAQ. V lost 2 bases and J 2 bases, leaving 13 bases between the germline ends. CDR3 length: 16 residues. The CDR3, as DNA: TGTGCCAGCAGCTTAAGTGGTAGGGCCGGCAATCAGCCCCAGCATTTT. It translates to CASSLSGRAGNQPQHF. Drawing the rest from reference TRBV7-6 and TRBJ1-5, the complete variable domain is GAGVSQSPRYKVTKRGQDVALRCDPISGHVSLYWYRQALGQGPEFLTYFNYEAQQDKSGLPNDRFSAERPEGSISTLTIQRTEQRDSAMYRCASSLSGRAGNQPQHFGDGTRLSIL.

This clonotype was seen only a few times. The CDR3 DNA reads TGTGCCAGCAGTTTCAATCAGGGACTCTCCCAGCATTTT. It encodes CASSFNQGLSQHF. The rearrangement joins TRBV28 to TRBJ1-5, with D maybe TRBD1 (5 bases). CDR3 length: 13 residues. CDR1 is MDHEN and CDR2 is SYDVKM in the germline V gene. Trimming removed 3 bases at V and 11 bases at J, with 14 bases between.

Concerning this clonotype itself: Germline and junction disagree at one end, which may indicate a read error. J is TRBJ2-2 and V is TRBV25-1, with D perhaps being TRBD1 or TRBD2 (5 bases each). There are 14 residues in the CDR3. Looked up from germline, CDR1 is MGHDK and CDR2 is SYGVNS. The CDR3 region is CASSQGVDTGKLFF. CDR3 sequence (DNA): TGTGCCAGCAGTCAAGGGGTCGACACCGGGAAGCTGTTTTTT.

The chain combines TRBV20-1 with TRBJ1-2; 10 bases are a match to TRBD1. Unmatched junction bases numbered 5, after V lost 3 bases and J lost 10 bases. From germline, CDR1 is DFQATT and CDR2 SNEGSKA (reference sequence). The CDR3 sequence is 12 residues long. CDR3 DNA: TGCAGTGCTAGGGGACAGGGGTTGCACTACACCTTC. It is translated as CSARGQGLHYTF.

The rearrangement links TRBV7-9 to TRBJ1-5, with D possibly matching TRBD1 (6 bases). This CDR3 is built from 17 residues. Trimming left V 6 bases short and J 0 bases short, with 18 bases between. Per the germline V gene, CDR1 is SEHNR and CDR2 is FQNEAQ (reference sequence). CDR3 sequence: CASSPGTGGNSNQPQHF. CDR3 coding DNA: TGTGCCAGCAGTCCGGGGACGGGGGGCAATAGCAATCAGCCCCAGCATTTT. Based on the CDR3 plus reference TRBV7-9 and TRBJ1-5, the full variable domain is DTGVSQNPRHKITKRGQNVTFRCDPISEHNRLYWYRQTLGQGPEFLTYFQNEAQLEKSRLLSDRFSAERPKGSFSTLEIQRTEQGDSAMYLCASSPGTGGNSNQPQHFGDGTRLSIL.

This clonotype has just a few counts. V and J are TRBV6-5 and TRBJ1-2, with a tentative D call TRBD1 (6 bases). Trimming shortened V by 2 bases and J by 3 bases, and 13 bases separated the two germline ends. CDR3 length: 15 residues. Germline lookup yields CDR1 MNHEY and CDR2 SVGAGI. The CDR3 sequence is CASSYGGGRDYGYTF. The DNA for the CDR3 is TGTGCCAGCAGTTACGGGGGGGGCCGTGACTATGGCTACACCTTC.

The gene calls are TRBV15 and TRBJ2-7; 7 bases line up with TRBD1. With 3 bases clipped from V and 3 bases from J, the junction kept 5 bases outside the gene matches. The CDR3 has 14 residues. Germline CDR1 LNHNV, CDR2 YYDKDF (reference sequence). DNA for the CDR3: TGTGCCACCAGCAGTGACCGACAGGGCTACGAGCAGTACTTC. Translated: CATSSDRQGYEQYF.

The sample holds many counts of this clonotype. The rearrangement links TRBV7-8 to TRBJ2-6; D is possibly TRBD1 or TRBD2 (7 bases each). The ends were cut back, 1 base at V and 1 base at J, with 11 bases in the middle. CDR3 size: 17 residues. CDR1 is SGHVS, CDR2 FQNEAQ, per germline. The CDR3 region has the DNA TGTGCCAGCAGCTTAGTTCAGGGGGGGTCTGGGGCCAACGTCCTGACTTTC. Its translation: CASSLVQGGSGANVLTF.

A note on this clonotype: The CDR3 ends on some other residue instead of the conserved phenylalanine or tryptophan, so this is likely a read error. The chain couples TRBV20-1 to TRBJ1-6; the match to TRBD1 covers 7 bases. Germline loops: CDR1 DFQATT, CDR2 SNEGSKA (reference sequence). The CDR3 totals 15 residues. Germline trimming cut 1 base from V and 7 bases from J; bases unmatched to any gene: 7. CDR3 amino acids: CSARGTGQLNSPLHL. For the CDR3, the DNA is TGCAGTGCTAGAGGGACAGGTCAACTCAATTCACCCCTCCACCTT.

This clonotype was seen many times. One end of the junction does not line up with germline, which may come from a read error. The chain combines TRBV7-7 with TRBJ2-5; TRBD2 agrees at 14 bases. Germline CDR1 SSHAT, CDR2 FNYEAQ (reference sequence). The CDR3 totals 16 residues. CDR3 sequence reads: CASSSGLAGDQETQYF. In nucleotides, the CDR3 is TGTGCTAGCAGCTCGGGACTAGCGGGGGACCAAGAGACCCAGTACTTC.